This paragraph reports one T cell receptor (beta chain). Its antigen is undetermined. Described treatment: approximately nine-day PBMC culture with coronavirus spike peptide pools or control peptides (ViraFEST assay). IL-2 (around 9.1 IU/ml) and peptide pools (approximately 9.2 ug/ml) were added to cultures of under 2.5 million PBMCs per well. These data originate in a study of vaccination and CD4 T cells after COVID-19. The CDR3 runs 14 residues. The ends lost 6 bases at V and 4 bases at J; junction bases unmatched: 7. Whole-study findings and limits: Investigators enrolled relatively few convalescent patients and included no early post-infection timepoints.

Sequence data for DNA of cultured CD4+ T cells were generated by the Oncomine TCR Beta short-read assay. DNA came from CD4+ T cells after culture. Via MiXCR, TCRdb re-called the PCR reads, giving one row per CDR3 protein. The table shows approximately 13,000 distinct CDR3 sequences, with approximately 46% occurring only once. The V and J genes are TRBV12-3 or TRBV12-4 and TRBJ1-2, with 8 nucleotides matching TRBD1. Material: CD4+ T cells from blood, cultured in vitro. The TCR comes from a human donor who had recovered from COVID-19. CDR3 sequence: CASSLGQGGYGYTF. CDR3 nucleotide sequence: TGTGCCAGCAGCCTAGGACAGGGCGGCTATGGCTACACCTTC.